What follows describes a single TCR beta chain. The authors' processing: Amplification with reference gene primers provided the estimates of nucleated cell counts. Measured with immunoSEQ multiplex PCR; TCRdb has only the in-frame clones, and not every one. V and J calls and clone size come straight from that table; D and trimming were deduced from the DNA. This table holds about 210,000 clones, 92% found once. The data stem from a study of blood T cell repertoires in COVID-19. Study details: Samples taken during acute and convalescent COVID-19 were collected in the United States, Italy and Spain. The cDNA or gDNA used as material had been derived from T cells, B-cell-depleted T cells, or PBMCs.

The clonotype originates from a man aged 30 to 39 with acute or convalescent COVID-19. Sequenced input: peripheral blood.

The CDR3 nucleotides are TGTGCCAGCAGTCGACAGACTAGCGGGAGGAGTAATACGCAGTATTTT. It yields the protein CASSRQTSGRSNTQYF. The chain joins TRBV2 to TRBJ2-3, with 13 bases fitting TRBD2. The CDR3 consists of 16 residues. Trimming cost V 5 bases and J 7 bases; bases outside gene matches: 9. Germline CDR1 is SNHLY and CDR2 is FYNNEI.